The clone carrying this TCR beta chain was seen repeatedly, ten times or more. Its matching antigen is unknown. Germline lookup yields CDR1 SQVTM and CDR2 ANQGSEA. CDR3 length: 17 amino acids. The germline V and J ends were trimmed by 0 bases and 3 bases, with 21 bases remaining between them. Relying on iRepertoire HTBI primers and Arm-PCR of CDR3 regions, the team built TCR beta libraries. TCRdb analysed the multiplex PCR reads with MiXCR anew, one entry per CDR3 protein. The sample consists of some 440,000 distinct CDR3 sequences, less than 25% of them appearing once. The data were obtained in a study of regulatory T cells in long-lasting Graves disease. Study overall: Disease was considered persistent Graves' disease after over 5 years of antithyroid drugs (with positive TSH receptor antibodies). Whole-study results and caveats: TRBV28, TRBJ1-2 and TRBJ2-5 emerged as the favored segments in persistent disease. Public clonotype sharing was higher in persistent than newly diagnosed patients.

Time point given: persistent/refractory GD, antithyroid drugs over 5 years with positive TRAb. Construction of the TCR library relied on RNA isolated from PBMCs. EDTA tubes received about 9.2 milliliters of collected peripheral blood. The sequencing here drew on peripheral blood mononuclear cells (PBMCs), taken when the disease was refractory, from a patient treated with antithyroid drugs. The rearrangement uses TRBV29-1 and TRBJ2-7; D is possibly TRBD2 (6 bases). This receptor was taken from a female donor with Graves disease. The CDR3 is CSVEDQEGLPSNYEQYF. The CDR3 nucleotides are TGCAGCGTTGAAGATCAGGAGGGGTTACCGAGTAACTACGAGCAGTACTTC.